This T cell receptor beta chain was recovered during a study of CD8 T cells in Susac syndrome. Sequencing of TCR beta was undertaken in CD8+ and CD4+ T cells derived from blood. Matched for age and sex, the controls were healthy donors. FACS was used to enrich TEMRA cells, whereas the CD8+ and CD4+ T cells were obtained by negative isolation. cDNA came from about 0.5 to 1 ug RNA primed by random hexamers. The TCR beta CDR3 was amplified by immunoSEQ multiplex PCR across 54 Vbeta, 13 Jbeta. One entry per CDR3 protein, called by TCRdb with MiXCR from the immunoSEQ multiplex PCR reads. Of 120,000 to 150,000 distinct CDR3 sequences in the sample, roughly 95% are singletons; the top ten hold over 0.07%. The CDR3 is 15 residues long.

The material sequenced was CD4+ T cells from PBMCs. The source is a human donor in good health. The rearrangement joins TRBV21-1 to TRBJ2-4; the D call TRBD1 from the table was never checked on the DNA. TRBV21-1 is a pseudogene. The DNA of the CDR3 is TGTGCCAGCAGCAGACGGGACGGAGCCAAAAACATTCAGTACTTC. Amino acids: CASSRRDGAKNIQYF.